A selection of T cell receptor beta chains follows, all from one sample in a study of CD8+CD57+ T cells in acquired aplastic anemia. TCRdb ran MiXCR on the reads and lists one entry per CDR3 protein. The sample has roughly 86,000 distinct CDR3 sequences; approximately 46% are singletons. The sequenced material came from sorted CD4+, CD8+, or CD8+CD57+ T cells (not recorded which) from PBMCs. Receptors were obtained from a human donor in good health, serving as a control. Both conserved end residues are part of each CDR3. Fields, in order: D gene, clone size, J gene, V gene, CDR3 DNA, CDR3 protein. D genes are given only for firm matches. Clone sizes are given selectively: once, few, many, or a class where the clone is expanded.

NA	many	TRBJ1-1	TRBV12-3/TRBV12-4	TGTGCCAGCAGTTACCCGGGACTCGAAGCTTTCTTT	CASSYPGLEAFF
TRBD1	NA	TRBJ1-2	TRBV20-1	TGCAGTGCTAGAGCACAGGGGACCTATGGCTACACCTTC	CSARAQGTYGYTF
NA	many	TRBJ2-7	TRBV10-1	TGCGCCAGCAGTGAGCCGGGACTTGACTACGAGCAGTACTTC	CASSEPGLDYEQYF
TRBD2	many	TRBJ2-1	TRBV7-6	TGTGCCAGCAGCTTGGGCGGGGGGGAATCCTACAATGAGCAGTTCTTC	CASSLGGGESYNEQFF
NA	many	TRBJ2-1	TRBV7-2	TGTGCCAGCAGCTTAGGGCCGGGCCAATACAATGAGCAGTTCTTC	CASSLGPGQYNEQFF
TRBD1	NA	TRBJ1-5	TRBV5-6	TGTGCCAGCAGCACCGGGACAGGGTTTAGCAATCAGCCCCAGCATTTT	CASSTGTGFSNQPQHF
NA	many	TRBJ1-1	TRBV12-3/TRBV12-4	TGTGCCAGCAGTTTTGCTCCAGGGAACACTGAAGCTTTCTTT	CASSFAPGNTEAFF
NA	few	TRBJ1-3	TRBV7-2	TGTGCCAGCAGCCGAGGGCAGGGTTCTGGAAACACCATATATTTT	CASSRGQGSGNTIYF
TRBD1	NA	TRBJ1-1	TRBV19	TGTGCCAGTAGACCGACAGGGCTGAGTGAAGCTTTCTTT	CASRPTGLSEAFF
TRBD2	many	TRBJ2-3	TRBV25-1	TGTGCCAGCAGTGCCCTAGCGGGACCGAGAGATACGCAGTATTTT	CASSALAGPRDTQYF
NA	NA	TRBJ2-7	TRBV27	TGTGCCAGCAGTTTCCCGGGATACGAGCAGTACTTC	CASSFPGYEQYF
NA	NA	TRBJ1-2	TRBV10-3	TGTGCCAGCAGTTCCCCCAGGCAGGGGCCGGACTATGGCTACACCTTC	CASSSPRQGPDYGYTF
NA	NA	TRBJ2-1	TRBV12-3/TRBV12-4	TGTGCCAGCAGTTTCGGGACACCCTCCAATGAGCAGTTCTTC	CASSFGTPSNEQFF
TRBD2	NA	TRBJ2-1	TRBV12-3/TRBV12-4	TGTGCCAGCAGCAAAGTCCCGGGACTAGCGGGAGGGCCAGATGAGCAGTTCTTC	CASSKVPGLAGGPDEQFF
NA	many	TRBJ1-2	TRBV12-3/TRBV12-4	TGTGCCAGCAGTCCCGCTCTGGACTATGGCTACACCTTC	CASSPALDYGYTF
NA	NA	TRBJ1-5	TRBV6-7	TGTGCCAGCAGTTACCCGGGTGGAGGGCGGGTGCCCCAGCATTTT	CASSYPGGGRVPQHF
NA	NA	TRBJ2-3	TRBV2	TGTGCCAGCACCCGGGGGAGGAATACGCAGTATTTT	CASTRGRNTQYF
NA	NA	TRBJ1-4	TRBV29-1	TGCAGCGTTGGGACCGACGCAACCGAAAGACTGCTTTTT	CSVGTDATERLLF
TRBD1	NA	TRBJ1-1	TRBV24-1	TGTGCCACCAGTGAACCCGGACAGGGAGTGGCAACTGAAGCTTTCTTT	CATSEPGQGVATEAFF
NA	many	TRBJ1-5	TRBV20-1	TGCAGTGCTAGAGGTGGAGGGAGTCAGCCCCAGCATTTT	CSARGGGSQPQHF
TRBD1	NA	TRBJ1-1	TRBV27	TGTGCCAGCAGTTTAAGCGGGACAGGGGGATTTACTGAAGCTTTCTTT	CASSLSGTGGFTEAFF
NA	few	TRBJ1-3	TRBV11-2	TGTGCCAGCAGCTTAGTCAGTGCGGTTTCTGGAAACACCATATATTTT	CASSLVSAVSGNTIYF
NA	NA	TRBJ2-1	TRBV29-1	TGCAGCGTTGTAGGAGGGGGGGGCTACTCCTACAATGAGCAGTTCTTC	CSVVGGGGYSYNEQFF
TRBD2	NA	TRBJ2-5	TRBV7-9	TGTGCCAGCACCGAGCCGGGGGGGGAGACCCAGTACTTC	CASTEPGGETQYF
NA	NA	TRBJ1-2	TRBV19	TGTGCCAGTAGTACAACAGGGTCAAGCTACACCTTC	CASSTTGSSYTF
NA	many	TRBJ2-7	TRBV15	TGTGCCACCAGCAGAGATTTGGGGGGACGGGCGGACTCCTACGAGCAGTACTTC	CATSRDLGGRADSYEQYF
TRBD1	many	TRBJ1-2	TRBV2	TGTGCCAGCAGGGACAGGGCGCCCTATGGCTACACCTTC	CASRDRAPYGYTF
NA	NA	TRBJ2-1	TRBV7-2	TGTGCTAGCAGCTTACTCTCCTCCACTGAGCAGTTCTTC	CASSLLSSTEQFF
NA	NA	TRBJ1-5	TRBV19	TGTGCCATTAGTAGATGGAGGGATAGCAATCAGCCCCAGCACTTT	CAISRWRDSNQPQHF
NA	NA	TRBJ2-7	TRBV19	TGTGCCAGTAGTCCCCAGGGCCACGAGCAGTACTTC	CASSPQGHEQYF
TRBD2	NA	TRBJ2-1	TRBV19	TGTGCCAGTACGGGGTCGGGGGGAGTTTATGAGCAGTTCTTC	CASTGSGGVYEQFF
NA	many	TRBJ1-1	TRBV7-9	TGTGCCAGCAGCTTAGTAATAGGGAGGGCGACTGAAGCTTTCTTT	CASSLVIGRATEAFF
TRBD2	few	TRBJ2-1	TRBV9	TGTGCCAGCAGCGTATTTAGCGGGAGGACGTTGGGGTCGAACAATGAGCAGTTCTTC	CASSVFSGRTLGSNNEQFF
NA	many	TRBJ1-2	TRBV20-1	TGCAGTGCTAGGAGGGCTGAAGACGTTTCGAACTATGGCTACACCTTC	CSARRAEDVSNYGYTF
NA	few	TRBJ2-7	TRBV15	TGTGCCACCAGCAGAGAGAACAGGGGGGGCGAGCAGTACTTC	CATSRENRGGEQYF
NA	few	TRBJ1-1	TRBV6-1	TGTGCCAGCAAGGAAAAGGGCACTGAAGCTTTCTTT	CASKEKGTEAFF
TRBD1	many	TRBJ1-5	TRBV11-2	TGTGCCAGCAGCTTAGAGGGACAGGGCAATCAGCCCCAGCATTTT	CASSLEGQGNQPQHF
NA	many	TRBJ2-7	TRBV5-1	TGCGCCAGCAGCTTGGGGCAGGGGTTAAAGTACGAGCAGTACTTC	CASSLGQGLKYEQYF
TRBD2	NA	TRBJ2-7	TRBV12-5	TGTGCTAGTGGTTTGAGGGTCTTAGCGGGAGGGCCGGGCGAGCAGTACTTC	CASGLRVLAGGPGEQYF
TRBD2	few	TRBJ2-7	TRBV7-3	TGTGCCAGCAGCCTAGGGACTAGCCGCGAGCAGTACTTC	CASSLGTSREQYF
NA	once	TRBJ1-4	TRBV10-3	TGTGCCATCAGTGAGACAGCGGGGTTAAATGAAAAACTGTTTTTT	CAISETAGLNEKLFF
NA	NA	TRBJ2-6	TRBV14	TGTGCCAGCAGCCTCCCGACCCAAACAGGCTCTGGGGCCAACGTCCTGACTTTC	CASSLPTQTGSGANVLTF
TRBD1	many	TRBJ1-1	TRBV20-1	TGCAGTGCTAGAGATGTGGGACAGGGGAACACTGAAGCTTTCTTT	CSARDVGQGNTEAFF
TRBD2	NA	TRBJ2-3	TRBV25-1	TGTGCCAGCAGCCCTGAGCCCATTCCGGGGCGGGGGGGCGCAGATACGCAGTATTTT	CASSPEPIPGRGGADTQYF
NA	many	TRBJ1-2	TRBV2	TGTGCCAGCAGTGAAGCGGGGGTCCCTCGCCCCTCCAACTATGGCTACACCTTC	CASSEAGVPRPSNYGYTF
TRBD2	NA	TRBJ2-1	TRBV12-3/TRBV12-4	TGTGCCAGCAGTTTCGGGACTAGTAACAACAATGAGCAGTTCTTC	CASSFGTSNNNEQFF
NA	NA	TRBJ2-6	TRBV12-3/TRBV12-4	TGTGCCAGCACTTTATGGGGGGACGGGGCCAACGTCCTGACTTTC	CASTLWGDGANVLTF
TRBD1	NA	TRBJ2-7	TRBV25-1	TGTGCCACCAGTGATCCGGGACAGGGGAGCTACGAGCAGTACTTC	CATSDPGQGSYEQYF
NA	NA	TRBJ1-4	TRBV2	TGTGCCAGCGGGGGAACGACAGGCCCTAATGAAAAACTGTTTTTT	CASGGTTGPNEKLFF
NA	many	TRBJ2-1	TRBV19	TGTGCCAGTAGTCCCCAGGGACTTAATGAGCAGTTCTTC	CASSPQGLNEQFF
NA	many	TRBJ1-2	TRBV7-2	TGTGCCACCCCTACATGGGGGGGCTACACCTTC	CATPTWGGYTF
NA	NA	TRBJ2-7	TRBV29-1	TGCAGCGTTGAAGACAGGCTCGAGCAGTACTTC	CSVEDRLEQYF
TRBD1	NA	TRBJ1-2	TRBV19	TGTGCCAGTAGTAGGCAGGGGGCCCGGTCCGTTAACTATGGCTACACCTTC	CASSRQGARSVNYGYTF
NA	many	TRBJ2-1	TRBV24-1	TGTGCCACCAGTGATACCACGGCCGGGTACAAGCAGTTCTTC	CATSDTTAGYKQFF
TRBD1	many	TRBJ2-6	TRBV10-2	TGCGCCAGCACCACAGGGGAAGTGGCCAACGTCCTGACTTTC	CASTTGEVANVLTF
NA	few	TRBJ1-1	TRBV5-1	TGCGCCAGCAGCTTGACAGCAATGAACACTGAAGCTTTCTTT	CASSLTAMNTEAFF
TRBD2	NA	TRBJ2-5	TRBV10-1	TGTGCCAGCAGACCGTATTTAGCGGGGGACCAAGAGACCCAGTACTTC	CASRPYLAGDQETQYF
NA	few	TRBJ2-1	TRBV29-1	TGCAGCGTTGAGGGGGGTCTCAATGAGCAGTTCTTC	CSVEGGLNEQFF